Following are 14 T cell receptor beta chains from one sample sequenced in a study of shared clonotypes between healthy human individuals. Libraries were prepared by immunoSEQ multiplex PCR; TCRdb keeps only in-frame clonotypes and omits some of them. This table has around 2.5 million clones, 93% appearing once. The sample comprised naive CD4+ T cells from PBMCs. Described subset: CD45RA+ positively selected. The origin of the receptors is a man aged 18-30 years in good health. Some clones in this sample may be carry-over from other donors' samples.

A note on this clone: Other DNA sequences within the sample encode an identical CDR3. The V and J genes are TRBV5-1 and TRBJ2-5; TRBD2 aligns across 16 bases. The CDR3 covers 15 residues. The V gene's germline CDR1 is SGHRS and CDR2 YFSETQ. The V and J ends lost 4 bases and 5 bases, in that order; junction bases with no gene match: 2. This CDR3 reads CASSGTSGRGETQYF. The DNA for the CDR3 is TGCGCCAGCAGCGGGACTAGCGGGAGGGGGGAGACCCAGTACTTC.

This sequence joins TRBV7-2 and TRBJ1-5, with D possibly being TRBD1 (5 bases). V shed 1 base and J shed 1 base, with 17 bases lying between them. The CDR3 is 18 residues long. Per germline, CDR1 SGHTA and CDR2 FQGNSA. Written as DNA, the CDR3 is TGTGCCAGCAGCTTAGGTCCGGGACCTATCCCAAGCAATCAGCCCCAGCATTTT. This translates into CASSLGPGPIPSNQPQHF.

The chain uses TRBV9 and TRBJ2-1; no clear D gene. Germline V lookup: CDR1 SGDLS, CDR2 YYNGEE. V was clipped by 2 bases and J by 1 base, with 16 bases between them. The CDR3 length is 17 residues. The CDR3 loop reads CASSVHLNPRSYNEQFF. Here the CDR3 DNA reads TGTGCCAGCAGCGTCCACCTAAACCCGAGATCCTACAATGAGCAGTTCTTC.

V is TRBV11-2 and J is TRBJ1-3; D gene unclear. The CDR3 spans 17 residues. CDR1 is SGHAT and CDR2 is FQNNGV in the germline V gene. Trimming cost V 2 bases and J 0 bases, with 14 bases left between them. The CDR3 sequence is CASSLRPQTGSGNTIYF. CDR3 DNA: TGTGCCAGCAGCTTAAGGCCCCAGACGGGCTCTGGAAACACCATATATTTT.

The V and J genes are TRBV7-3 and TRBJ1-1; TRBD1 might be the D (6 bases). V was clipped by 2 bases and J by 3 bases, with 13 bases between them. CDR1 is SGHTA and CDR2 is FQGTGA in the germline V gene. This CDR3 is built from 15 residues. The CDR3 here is CASSLLTGRHTEAFF. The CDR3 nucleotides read TGTGCCAGCAGCTTATTAACAGGGAGGCACACTGAAGCTTTCTTT.

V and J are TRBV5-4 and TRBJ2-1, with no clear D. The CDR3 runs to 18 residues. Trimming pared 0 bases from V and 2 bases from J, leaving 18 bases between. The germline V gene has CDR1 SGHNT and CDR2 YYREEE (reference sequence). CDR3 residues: CASSLAYGGLSPYNEQFF. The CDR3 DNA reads TGTGCCAGCAGCTTGGCCTACGGTGGATTATCCCCCTACAATGAGCAGTTCTTC.

CDR3 DNA: TGTGCCAGCTCACCATTACAAGGGGGCGCCGCCGGGGGCACTGAAGCTTTCTTT. It yields the protein CASSPLQGGAAGGTEAFF. The genes are TRBV18 and TRBJ1-1; 7 bases line up with TRBD1. V lost 2 bases and J lost 4; bases outside the gene matches: 16. CDR1 KGHSH and CDR2 LQKENI come from the germline V gene. This CDR3 comprises 18 residues.

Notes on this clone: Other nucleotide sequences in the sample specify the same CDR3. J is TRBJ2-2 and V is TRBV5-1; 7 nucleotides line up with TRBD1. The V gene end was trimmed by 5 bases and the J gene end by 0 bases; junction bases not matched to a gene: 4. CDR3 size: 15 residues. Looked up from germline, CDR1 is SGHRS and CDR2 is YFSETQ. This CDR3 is CASRSGTANTGELFF. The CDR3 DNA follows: TGCGCCAGCAGATCCGGGACAGCGAACACCGGGGAGCTGTTTTTT.

CDR3 DNA sequence: TGCGCCAGCAGCTCGACTAGCGTTCTAAGGGTTGAGCAGTTCTTC. Its translation is CASSSTSVLRVEQFF. The chain links TRBV5-1 to TRBJ2-1, with 8 bases fitting TRBD2. In germline, CDR1 is SGHRS, CDR2 YFSETQ. V gave up 3 bases and J gave up 9 bases; unmatched junction bases: 11. This CDR3 comprises 15 residues. The entire variable domain, with the rest obtained from reference TRBV5-1 and TRBJ2-1, is as follows: KAGVTQTPRYLIKTRGQQVTLSCSPISGHRSVSWYQQTPGQGLQFLFEYFSETQRNKGNFPGRFSGRQFSNSRSEMNVSTLELGDSALYLCASSSTSVLRVEQFFGPGTRLTVL.

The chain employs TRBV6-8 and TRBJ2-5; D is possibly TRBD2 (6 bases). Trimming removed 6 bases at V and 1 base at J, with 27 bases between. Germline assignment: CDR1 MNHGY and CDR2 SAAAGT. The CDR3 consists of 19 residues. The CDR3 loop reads CASSHRPEGCMVGQETQYF. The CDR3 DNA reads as TGTGCCAGCAGCCACCGGCCGGAGGGGTGTATGGTGGGCCAAGAGACCCAGTACTTC.

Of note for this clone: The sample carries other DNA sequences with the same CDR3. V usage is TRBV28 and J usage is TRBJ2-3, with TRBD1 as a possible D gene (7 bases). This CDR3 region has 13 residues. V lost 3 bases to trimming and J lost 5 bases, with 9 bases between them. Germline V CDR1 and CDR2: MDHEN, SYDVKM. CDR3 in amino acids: CASSLQGGDTQYF. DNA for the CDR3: TGTGCCAGCAGTTTGCAGGGGGGAGATACGCAGTATTTT.

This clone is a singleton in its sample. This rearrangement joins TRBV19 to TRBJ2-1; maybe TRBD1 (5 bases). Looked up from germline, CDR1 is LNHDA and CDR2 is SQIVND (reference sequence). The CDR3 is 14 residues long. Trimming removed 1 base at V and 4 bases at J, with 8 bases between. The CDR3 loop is CASSIGTRYNEQFF. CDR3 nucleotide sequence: TGTGCCAGTAGTATAGGGACAAGGTACAATGAGCAGTTCTTC. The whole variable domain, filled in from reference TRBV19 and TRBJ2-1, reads DGGITQSPKYLFRKEGQNVTLSCEQNLNHDAMYWYRQDPGQGLRLIYYSQIVNDFQKGDIAEGYSVSREKKESFPLTVTSAQKNPTAFYLCASSIGTRYNEQFFGPGTRLTVL.

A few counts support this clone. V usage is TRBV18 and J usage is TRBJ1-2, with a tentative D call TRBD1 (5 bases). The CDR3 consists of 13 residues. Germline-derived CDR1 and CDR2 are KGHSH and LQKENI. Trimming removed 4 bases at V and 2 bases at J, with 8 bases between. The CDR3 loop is CASSRDPNYGYTF. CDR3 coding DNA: TGTGCCAGCTCACGGGACCCAAACTATGGCTACACCTTC.

The chain's CDR3 is CASSQNYRRGSKVVYEQYF. The CDR3 DNA is TGTGCCAGCAGTCAAAACTACCGCAGGGGTTCAAAGGTGGTCTACGAGCAGTACTTC. The V gene is TRBV27, the J gene TRBJ2-7; TRBD1 might be the D (6 bases). V was trimmed by 5 bases and J by 3 bases, leaving 29 bases between them. CDR3 length: 19 amino acids. Looked up from germline, CDR1 is MNHEY and CDR2 is SMNVEV (reference sequence).